This T cell receptor (beta chain) stems from a study of shared clonotypes between healthy human individuals. V dropped 4 bases and J dropped 4 bases, with 14 bases sitting between them. The germline CDR1 and CDR2 sequences are SGHRS and YFSETQ. The CDR3 consists of 15 residues. Repertoires were generated with immunoSEQ multiplex PCR, while TCRdb's copy carries only in-frame clones and drops some. The table lists 2 million to 2.5 million clones, around 90% of them singletons, with 0.37% in the top ten. The receptor was isolated from a young man in good health. Some clones in this sample may be carry-over from other donors' samples. This chain uses TRBV5-1 with TRBJ1-4, with D possibly being TRBD1 (6 bases). Sample: naive CD4+ T cells from PBMCs. This sample's subset: CD45RA+ positively selected. Written as DNA, the CDR3 is TGCGCCAGCAGCCAGTCAGGGGACCTTAATGAAAAACTGTTTTTT. It encodes CASSQSGDLNEKLFF. The entire variable domain, with the rest obtained from reference TRBV5-1 and TRBJ1-4, is as follows: KAGVTQTPRYLIKTRGQQVTLSCSPISGHRSVSWYQQTPGQGLQFLFEYFSETQRNKGNFPGRFSGRQFSNSRSEMNVSTLELGDSALYLCASSQSGDLNEKLFFGSGTQLSVL.